Shown below are 8 T cell receptor beta chains from a single sample sequenced in a study of cytomegalovirus exposure and HLA in healthy donors. PCR employed 60 Vbeta and 13 Jbeta primers. Sequencing was performed with immunoSEQ multiplex PCR; in TCRdb, only in-frame clones are kept and a portion is missing. The table has 150,000 to 200,000 clones, roughly 80% seen once. The material sequenced was PBMCs. These receptors all come from a man in his fifties in good health and CMV-seropositive.

The CDR3 loop is CASSFSGGAYEQYF. The CDR3 nucleotides read TGCGCCAGCAGCTTCTCGGGGGGCGCCTACGAGCAGTACTTC. The chain is built from TRBV5-1 and TRBJ2-7; a weak D match, TRBD2 (7 bases). CDR1 is SGHRS, CDR2 YFSETQ, per germline. The CDR3 is 14 amino acids. The V and J ends lost 2 bases and 2 bases respectively, with 11 bases between them.

This clone has just a few counts. This chain uses TRBV9 with TRBJ2-3; 15 bases agree with TRBD2. Germline V gene lookup returns CDR1 SGDLS and CDR2 YYNGEE. This CDR3 has 17 amino acids. V dropped 3 bases and J dropped 4; count of bases not matched to a gene: 6. DNA of the CDR3: TGTGCCAGCAGCGCAATTGGACTAGCGGGAGGGCCAGATACGCAGTATTTT. It specifies CASSAIGLAGGPDTQYF.

This chain connects TRBV12-2 to TRBJ2-7; TRBD2 is the table's D call, not checked against the DNA. TRBV12-2 counts as a pseudogene. CDR3 length: 22 residues. CDR3 nucleotides: TGTGCAAGTCGCTTAGCGCAAGTCTCTCTTAAGGCAGCGGGGGGATTTGTGTACGAGCAGTACTTC. Translated, it gives CASRLAQVSLKAAGGFVYEQYF.

CDR3 DNA: TGCAGCGTTGAAGATCCCGGCCCAGGAACCGGCCGGCAGTACTTC. Its translation: CSVEDPGPGTGRQYF. This sequence joins TRBV29-1 and TRBJ2-4; no definite D call. This CDR3 spans 15 amino acids. V lost 0 bases to trimming and J lost 13 bases, with 22 bases between them. Germline values: CDR1 SQVTM, CDR2 ANQGSEA.

CDR3 nucleotides: TGCAGCGTTGAGAGGCTAGCGGGTGATAGAGAGTACTTC. Protein sequence: CSVERLAGDREYF. The chain links TRBV29-1 to TRBJ2-7, with 8 positions matching TRBD2. Germline values: CDR1 SQVTM, CDR2 ANQGSEA. Trimming cost V 3 bases and J 11 bases; bases outside gene matches: 12. The CDR3 is 13 amino acids.

The rearrangement joins TRBV6-6 to TRBJ2-2; 9 bases are shared with TRBD1. Trimming cost V 6 bases and J 3 bases; bases outside gene matches: 5. The CDR3 has 15 amino acids. Germline V gene lookup returns CDR1 MNHNY and CDR2 SVGAGI (reference sequence). CDR3 amino acids: CASRTGTGYTGELFF. Here the CDR3 DNA reads TGTGCCAGCAGGACCGGGACAGGGTACACCGGGGAGCTGTTTTTT.

The chain is built from TRBV28 and TRBJ1-2, with no clear D. Looked up from germline, CDR1 is MDHEN and CDR2 is SYDVKM. The CDR3 runs to 13 residues. Trimming took off 3 bases at V and 2 bases at J, with 7 bases between the two ends. The CDR3 DNA follows: TGTGCCAGCAGTTTCGCACGGAACTATGGCTACACCTTC. This sequence encodes CASSFARNYGYTF.

The chain carries TRBV15 and TRBJ1-5; no clear D. CDR1 and CDR2 (germline): LNHNV, YYDKDF (reference sequence). V gave up 1 base and J gave up 0 bases, with 10 bases separating them. This CDR3 comprises 16 residues. In DNA form, the CDR3 reads TGTGCCACCAGCAGAGGTGGCGGTTATAGCAATCAGCCCCAGCATTTT. As protein: CATSRGGGYSNQPQHF.